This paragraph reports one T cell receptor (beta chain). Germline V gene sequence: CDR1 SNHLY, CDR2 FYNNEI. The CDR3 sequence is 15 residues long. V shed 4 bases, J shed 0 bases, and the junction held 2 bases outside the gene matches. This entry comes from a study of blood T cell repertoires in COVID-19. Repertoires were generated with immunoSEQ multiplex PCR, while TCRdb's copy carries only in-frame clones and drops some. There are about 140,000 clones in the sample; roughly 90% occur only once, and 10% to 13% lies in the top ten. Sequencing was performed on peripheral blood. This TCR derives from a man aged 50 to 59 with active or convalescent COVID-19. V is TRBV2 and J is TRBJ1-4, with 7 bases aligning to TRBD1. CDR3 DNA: TGTGCCAGCAGTGGGGACAGCTCAACTAATGAAAAACTGTTTTTT. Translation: CASSGDSSTNEKLFF.